Each of the 24 T cell receptor beta chains below was sequenced from the same sample in a study of blood T cell repertoires in COVID-19. Data came from immunoSEQ multiplex PCR; TCRdb stores just in-frame clones and leaves some out. Among 200,000 to 250,000 clones listed, around 83% were seen once. The source material was peripheral blood. Receptors were obtained from a man aged 80 or over with acute or convalescent COVID-19.

J is TRBJ1-1 and V is TRBV27; D gene uncertain. Germline CDR1 reads MNHEY; CDR2 reads SMNVEV (reference sequence). The CDR3 covers 13 residues. V was cut by 5 bases and J by 0 bases, with 7 bases left in between. CDR3: CASSIGVNTEAFF. The CDR3 DNA sequence: TGTGCCAGCAGTATCGGTGTGAACACTGAAGCTTTCTTT.

J is TRBJ2-7 and V is TRBV18; D is undetermined. Germline lookup yields CDR1 KGHSH and CDR2 LQKENI. Between the trimmed V and J ends, which lost 2 bases and 5 bases, there was a span of 7 bases. This CDR3 contains 12 residues. CDR3 residues: CASSPGIDEQYF. As DNA, the CDR3 is TGTGCCAGCTCACCAGGTATAGACGAGCAGTACTTC.

Only one count was recorded for this clone. The chain employs TRBV6-5 and TRBJ2-3; D is possibly TRBD1 (5 bases). V was trimmed by 10 bases and J by 6 bases, leaving 11 bases between them. The length of the CDR3 is 11 residues. CDR1 and CDR2 (germline): MNHEY, SVGAGI. CDR3 sequence (DNA): TGTGCCACTATAGGGGTGGATACGCAGTATTTT. Its translation: CATIGVDTQYF.

The chain employs TRBV6-1 and TRBJ2-2, with 10 bases matching TRBD2. The germline V gene encodes CDR1 MNHNS and CDR2 SASEGT. Germline trimming cut 2 bases from V and 9 bases from J; bases unmatched to any gene: 9. This CDR3 comprises 16 residues. The chain's CDR3 is CASSEIGLAGVWELFF. For the CDR3, the DNA is TGTGCCAGCAGTGAAATCGGCCTAGCGGGGGTCTGGGAGCTGTTTTTT.

V is TRBV10-3 and J is TRBJ2-7, with D tentatively TRBD2 (6 bases). With 5 bases removed from V and 0 bases from J, the gap between germline ends came to 14 bases. Germline assignment: CDR1 ENHRY and CDR2 SYGVKD. This CDR3 is 15 amino acids long. The CDR3 loop is CAISRGGDDSYEQYF. The CDR3 coding sequence is TGTGCCATCAGTCGGGGCGGGGACGACTCCTACGAGCAGTACTTC.

The chain uses TRBV29-1 and TRBJ1-2; TRBD1 matches at 7 bases. CDR1 and CDR2 (germline): SQVTM, ANQGSEA. The CDR3 totals 13 residues. V lost 7 bases to trimming and J lost 8 bases; unmatched junction nucleotides: 13. The CDR3 loop is CSAGAGTVEGYTF. DNA of the CDR3: TGCAGCGCTGGAGCCGGGACAGTAGAGGGCTACACCTTC.

The genes are TRBV6-2 or TRBV6-3 and TRBJ1-2; 7 bases agree with TRBD1. Per the germline V gene, CDR1 is MNHEY and CDR2 is SVGEGT. The CDR3 runs 18 residues. After removal of 5 bases from V and 5 bases from J, the junction contained 20 bases not matched to a gene. CDR3 nucleotides: TGTGCCAGCAGTCTCCGAAAGGGACAGCGGTACCCTGAGTATGGCTACACCTTC. Amino acid sequence: CASSLRKGQRYPEYGYTF.

This clone showed up just once. This rearrangement joins TRBV3-1 (or the pseudogene TRBV3-2) to TRBJ2-1, with 10 positions matching TRBD2. Trimming at V came to 0 bases and at J to 10 bases, leaving 12 bases not matched to a gene. CDR3 size: 17 residues. The V gene's germline CDR1 is LGHDT and CDR2 YNNKEL (reference sequence). CDR3 residues: CASSQDRGTSVLDEQFF. The CDR3 DNA reads as TGTGCCAGCAGCCAAGATCGGGGGACTAGCGTATTAGACGAGCAGTTCTTC.

About this clone: Sequence at one end of the junction differs from germline and may be a read error. The CDR3 reads CASSLGWVSSENTIYF. DNA for the CDR3: TGTGCCAGCAGCTTAGGGTGGGTTAGCTCTGAAAACACCATATATTTT. V gene TRBV11-3 combines with J gene TRBJ1-3; D not certain. This CDR3 region has 16 residues. Germline CDR1 and CDR2: SGHNT and YENEEA.

This chain joins TRBV18 and TRBJ2-1; TRBD2 matches at 7 bases. Trimming cost V 4 bases and J 8 bases; bases outside gene matches: 8. This CDR3 has 14 residues. Germline V CDR1 and CDR2: KGHSH, LQKENI. CDR3 loop: CASSLSSGSDEQFF. The CDR3, as DNA: TGTGCCAGCTCACTCTCTAGCGGCTCGGATGAGCAGTTCTTC.

This chain connects TRBV6-4 to TRBJ2-3; possibly TRBD2 for D (6 bases). The CDR3 is 15 amino acids. Per germline, CDR1 MRHNA and CDR2 SNTAGT. V lost 3 bases, J lost 4 bases, and 14 bases lay in between. The CDR3 loop is CASSDRGSSPDTQYF. As DNA, the CDR3 is TGTGCCAGCAGTGATCGGGGGTCCTCCCCAGATACGCAGTATTTT.

This clone was picked up one time. V gene TRBV7-2 combines with J gene TRBJ2-7, with 7 bases identical to TRBD2. Trimming at V came to 5 bases and at J to 5 bases, leaving 12 bases not matched to a gene. CDR1 and CDR2 (germline): SGHTA, FQGNSA. CDR3 length: 15 residues. The CDR3 bases are TGTGCCAGCAGCCTTCCGGGACTACCCCGTGACGAGCAGTACTTC. Amino acid sequence: CASSLPGLPRDEQYF.

V is TRBV18 and J is TRBJ1-3; D is undetermined. The V gene's germline CDR1 is KGHSH and CDR2 LQKENI. The CDR3 length is 18 residues. V was clipped by 1 base and J by 0 bases, with 16 bases between them. CDR3 in amino acids: CASSPQRLRDSSGNTIYF. DNA for the CDR3: TGTGCCAGCTCACCACAGAGACTGCGTGACTCCTCTGGAAACACCATATATTTT.

The genes are TRBV6-5 and TRBJ2-2; a possible D gene is TRBD1 (5 bases). V was shortened by 8 bases and J by 4 bases, with 8 bases between the two germline ends. Germline V gene lookup returns CDR1 MNHEY and CDR2 SVGAGI. This CDR3 is 12 amino acids long. CDR3 bases: TGTGCCAGCTGCCAGGGCACCGGGGAGCTGTTTTTT. This translates into CASCQGTGELFF.

The rearrangement joins TRBV18 to TRBJ2-1; 8 bases are shared with TRBD1. This CDR3 has 16 amino acids. V was pared by 2 bases and J by 1 base, with 4 bases of the junction left unmatched. Germline V gene data show CDR1 as KGHSH and CDR2 as LQKENI. CDR3 nucleotides: TGTGCCAGCTCACCATCAGGGGGCGATTCCTACAATGAGCAGTTCTTC. It codes for CASSPSGGDSYNEQFF.

The rearrangement links TRBV24-1 to TRBJ1-1; D unclear. In germline, CDR1 is KGHDR, CDR2 SFDVKD. The V end lost 7 bases, the J end lost 1 base, and 15 bases lay between the germline ends. The CDR3 consists of 15 residues. CDR3: CATSPPGRQNTEAFF. CDR3 nucleotides: TGTGCCACCAGCCCACCGGGGAGACAGAACACTGAAGCTTTCTTT.

The CDR3 protein is CASSLSGAGNTIYF. The CDR3 nucleotides read TGTGCCAGCAGTTTATCAGGGGCGGGAAACACCATATATTTT. The chain joins TRBV28 to TRBJ1-3; the D gene is possibly TRBD1 (6 bases). V lost 1 base, J lost 4 bases, and 8 bases lay in between. Germline V gene sequence: CDR1 MDHEN, CDR2 SYDVKM. The CDR3 is made up of 14 amino acids. The full variable domain, rest sourced from reference TRBV28 and TRBJ1-3, is DVKVTQSSRYLVKRTGEKVFLECVQDMDHENMFWYRQDPGLGLRLIYFSYDVKMKEKGDIPEGYSVSREKKERFSLILESASTNQTSMYLCASSLSGAGNTIYFGEGSWLTVV.

The chain combines TRBV7-3 with TRBJ2-5, with TRBD2 matching 8 bases. Trimming cost V 0 bases and J 5 bases; bases outside gene matches: 8. The CDR3 contains 16 residues. Germline loops: CDR1 SGHTA, CDR2 FQGTGA. Here the CDR3 reads CASSLTWTSRPETQYF. The CDR3 nucleotides are TGTGCCAGCAGCTTAACTTGGACTAGCCGCCCCGAGACCCAGTACTTC.

The rearrangement links TRBV10-3 to TRBJ2-1; D is uncertain. There are 19 residues in the CDR3. The germline CDR1 and CDR2 sequences are ENHRY and SYGVKD. V was pared by 3 bases and J by 0 bases, with 21 bases between. The CDR3 loop reads CAISEGPNKRSISYNEQFF. CDR3 DNA: TGTGCCATCAGTGAAGGCCCCAACAAAAGGAGTATCTCCTACAATGAGCAGTTCTTC.

The rearrangement uses TRBV2 and TRBJ2-5; the match to TRBD2 covers 10 bases. Germline trimming cut 3 bases from V and 5 bases from J; bases unmatched to any gene: 6. Germline V CDR1 and CDR2: SNHLY, FYNNEI. The CDR3 extends over 15 amino acids. The CDR3 reads CASSDFLAGVETQYF. The CDR3 DNA is TGTGCCAGCAGTGACTTCCTAGCGGGAGTGGAGACCCAGTACTTC.

This clone was picked up one time. This chain links TRBV10-2 with TRBJ2-7; 7 bases line up with TRBD1. This CDR3 spans 15 amino acids. Per the germline V gene, CDR1 is WSHSY and CDR2 is SAAADI. Trimming cost V 1 base and J 1 base; bases outside gene matches: 4. The CDR3 here is CASSEWDSSSYEQYF. As DNA, the CDR3 is TGCGCCAGCAGTGAGTGGGACAGTTCGTCCTACGAGCAGTACTTC.

The chain joins TRBV6-6 to TRBJ1-5; 7 nucleotides align to TRBD1. The CDR3 spans 16 residues. Germline assignment: CDR1 MNHNY and CDR2 SVGAGI (reference sequence). With V trimmed by 7 bases and J by 3 bases, 12 bases remained unmatched. In nucleotides, the CDR3 is TGTGCCAGCACCGACCCAAGGGGGCGCGCCAATCAGCCCCAGCATTTT. Translated: CASTDPRGRANQPQHF.

The J gene is TRBJ1-6, the V gene TRBV10-3, with 10 bases matching TRBD1. The CDR3 has 15 residues. J was trimmed by 6 bases and V by 5 bases; bases with no gene match: 4. Germline V gene sequence: CDR1 ENHRY, CDR2 SYGVKD. CDR3 sequence (DNA): TGTGCCATCAGTAGGACAGGGGGTAGTAATTCACCCCTCCACTTT. Its translation: CAISRTGGSNSPLHF.

The V and J genes are TRBV28 and TRBJ1-2; D gene ambiguous. The ends were cut back, 5 bases at V and 9 bases at J, with 7 bases in the middle. The CDR3 sequence is 10 residues long. In germline, CDR1 is MDHEN, CDR2 SYDVKM. The CDR3 reads CASSQHSYTF. The CDR3 DNA is TGTGCCAGCAGTCAACACAGCTACACCTTC.